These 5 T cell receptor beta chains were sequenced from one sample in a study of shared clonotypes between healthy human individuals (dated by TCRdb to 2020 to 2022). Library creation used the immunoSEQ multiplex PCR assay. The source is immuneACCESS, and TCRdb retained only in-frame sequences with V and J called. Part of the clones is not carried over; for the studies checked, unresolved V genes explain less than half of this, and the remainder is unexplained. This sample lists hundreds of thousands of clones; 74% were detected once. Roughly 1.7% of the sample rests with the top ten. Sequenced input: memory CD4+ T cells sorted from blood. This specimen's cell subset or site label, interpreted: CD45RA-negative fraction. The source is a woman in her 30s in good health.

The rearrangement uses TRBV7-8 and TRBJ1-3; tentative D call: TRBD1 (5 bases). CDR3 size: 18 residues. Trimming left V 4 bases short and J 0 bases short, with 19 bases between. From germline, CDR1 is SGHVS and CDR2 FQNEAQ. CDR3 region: CASSSEGWGTISGNTIYF. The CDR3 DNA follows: TGTGCCAGCAGCTCGGAGGGTTGGGGCACCATCTCTGGAAACACCATATATTTT.

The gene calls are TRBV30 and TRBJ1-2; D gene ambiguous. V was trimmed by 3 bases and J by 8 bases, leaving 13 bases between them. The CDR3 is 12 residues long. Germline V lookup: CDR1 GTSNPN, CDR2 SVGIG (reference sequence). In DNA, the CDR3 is TGTGCCTGGAGCGTAATCGAGGGAGGCTACACCTTC. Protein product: CAWSVIEGGYTF. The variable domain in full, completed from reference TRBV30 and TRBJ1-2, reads SQTIHQWPATLVQPVGSPLSLECTVEGTSNPNLYWYRQAAGRGLQLLFYSVGIGQISSEVPQNLSASRPQDRQFILSSKKLLLSDSGFYLCAWSVIEGGYTFGSGTRLTVV.

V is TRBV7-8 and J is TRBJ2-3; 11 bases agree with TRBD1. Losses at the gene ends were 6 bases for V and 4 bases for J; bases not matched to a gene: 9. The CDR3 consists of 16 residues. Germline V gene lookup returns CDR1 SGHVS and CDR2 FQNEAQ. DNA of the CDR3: TGTGCCAGCAGTCACGAGGGGGGACAGGGGGCAGATACGCAGTATTTT. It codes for CASSHEGGQGADTQYF.

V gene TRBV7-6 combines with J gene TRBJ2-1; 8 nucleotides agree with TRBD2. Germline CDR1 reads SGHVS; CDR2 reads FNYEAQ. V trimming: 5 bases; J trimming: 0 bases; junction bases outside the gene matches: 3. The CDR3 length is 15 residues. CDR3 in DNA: TGTGCCAGCAGCGTCCTAGCGGGCTCCTACAATGAGCAGTTCTTC. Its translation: CASSVLAGSYNEQFF. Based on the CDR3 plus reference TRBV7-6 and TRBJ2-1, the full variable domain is GAGVSQSPRYKVTKRGQDVALRCDPISGHVSLYWYRQALGQGPEFLTYFNYEAQQDKSGLPNDRFSAERPEGSISTLTIQRTEQRDSAMYRCASSVLAGSYNEQFFGPGTRLTVL.

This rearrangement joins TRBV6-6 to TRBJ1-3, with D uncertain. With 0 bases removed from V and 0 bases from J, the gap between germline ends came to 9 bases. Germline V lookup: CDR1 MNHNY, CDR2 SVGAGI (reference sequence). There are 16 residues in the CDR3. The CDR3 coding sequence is TGTGCCAGCAGTTACTCTCGCCGGAACTCTGGAAACACCATATATTTT. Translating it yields CASSYSRRNSGNTIYF.